The 16 T cell receptor beta chains reported below all come from one sample, sequenced in a study of blood T cells in healthy people across ages. Combining a sample-barcoded 5' primer with a J-beta primer mix, a second PCR ran for roughly 7 to 11 cycles. TCRdb reanalysed the 5' RACE reads using MiXCR and keeps one entry per CDR3 protein. The sample holds 800,000 to 1,300,000 distinct CDR3 sequences; approximately 25% are singletons and the top ten take around 0.75%. These data also featured in a second study, about T cells of mothers and their children.

Sequenced sample: blood. These receptors originate from a girl aged 2 to 10 in good health.

The V gene is TRBV3-1, the J gene TRBJ2-2, with D maybe TRBD2 (5 bases). CDR1 and CDR2 from the germline V gene are LGHDT and YNNKEL (reference sequence). The germline V and J ends were trimmed by 0 bases and 6 bases, with 11 bases remaining between them. The CDR3 totals 15 residues. CDR3 protein: CASSQDQIGAGELFF. CDR3 DNA sequence: TGTGCCAGCAGCCAAGATCAGATCGGGGCCGGGGAGCTGTTTTTT.

This clonotype has just a few counts. The rearrangement links TRBV27 to TRBJ1-4, with TRBD1 as a possible D gene (5 bases). Germline values: CDR1 MNHEY, CDR2 SMNVEV (reference sequence). The CDR3 consists of 15 residues. Trimming stripped 5 bases from V and 10 bases from J, with 20 bases between. The CDR3 loop reads CASSGTGRNDGKLFF. The CDR3, as DNA: TGTGCCAGCAGTGGGACGGGAAGGAACGACGGAAAACTGTTTTTT. Combining the CDR3 with reference TRBV27 and TRBJ1-4 gives the whole variable domain EAQVTQNPRYLITVTGKKLTVTCSQNMNHEYMSWYRQDPGLGLRQIYYSMNVEVTDKGDVPEGYKVSRKEKRNFPLILESPSPNQTSLYFCASSGTGRNDGKLFFGSGTQLSVL.

The rearrangement uses TRBV21-1 and TRBJ2-2; TRBD1 was called by the table and not checked on the DNA. TRBV21-1 is described as a pseudogene. This CDR3 has 19 amino acids. The CDR3 DNA reads as TGTGCCAGCAGCAAAGGGGAACGCAACGGGGGGAGGAAAACCGGGGAGCTGTTTTTT. Translating gives CASSKGERNGGRKTGELFF.

The sample holds a few counts of this clonotype. The chain employs TRBV6-6 and TRBJ2-3; perhaps TRBD1 as D (6 bases). Per germline, CDR1 MNHNY and CDR2 SVGAGI (reference sequence). There are 13 residues in the CDR3. The germline V and J ends were trimmed by 8 bases and 5 bases, with 14 bases remaining between them. The CDR3 nucleotides read TGTGCCAGCGAGGGGGACACTAGAGATACGCAGTATTTT. Translation: CASEGDTRDTQYF.

The chain combines TRBV11-2 with TRBJ2-1; 8 positions agree with TRBD2. Germline V gene lookup returns CDR1 SGHAT and CDR2 FQNNGV. The V segment lost 5 bases and the J segment 12 bases; nucleotides outside the gene matches: 15. The CDR3 contains 15 residues. The CDR3 DNA follows: TGTGCCAGCAGCGCCCGGACTAGCTGGATCGACTTGCAGTTCTTC. Its protein product is CASSARTSWIDLQFF. Complete variable domain (other parts from reference TRBV11-2 and TRBJ2-1): EAGVAQSPRYKIIEKRQSVAFWCNPISGHATLYWYQQILGQGPKLLIQFQNNGVVDDSQLPKDRFSAERLKGVDSTLKIQPAKLEDSAVYLCASSARTSWIDLQFFGPGTRLTVL.

The chain joins TRBV7-2 to TRBJ2-5; 7 bases fit TRBD2. Per the germline V gene, CDR1 is SGHTA and CDR2 is FQGNSA. The CDR3 has 12 residues. The junction had 4 bases not matched to a gene; V was cut back by 3 bases and J by 9 bases. CDR3 region: CASSFAGVSQYF. The CDR3 DNA follows: TGTGCCAGCAGCTTTGCGGGGGTGTCCCAGTACTTC.

A few counts support this clonotype. The chain recombines TRBV6-1 with TRBJ1-4; D remains unclear. This CDR3 has 16 amino acids. V lost 0 bases and J 8 bases, leaving 16 bases between the germline ends. Looked up from germline, CDR1 is MNHNS and CDR2 is SASEGT. The CDR3 sequence is CASSEAPGGLGEKLFF. The CDR3 nucleotides are TGTGCCAGCAGTGAAGCCCCAGGCGGGCTTGGGGAAAAACTGTTTTTT.

The chain is built from TRBV12-5 and TRBJ1-5; 8 bases line up with TRBD1. The CDR3 spans 15 residues. Germline V gene data show CDR1 as LGHNT and CDR2 as FRNRAP. The V segment lost 2 bases and the J segment 6 bases; nucleotides outside the gene matches: 6. This CDR3 reads CASGLRRGLTQPQHF. The CDR3 DNA reads as TGTGCTAGTGGTTTGCGCAGGGGGCTAACTCAGCCCCAGCATTTT.

J is TRBJ2-5 and V is TRBV7-2, with TRBD1 matching 9 bases. The junction had 11 bases not matched to a gene; V was cut back by 4 bases and J by 5 bases. Looked up from germline, CDR1 is SGHTA and CDR2 is FQGNSA. The CDR3 covers 16 residues. In DNA, the CDR3 is TGTGCCAGCAGCTGGACCGACAGGGGGGCTGAGGAGACCCAGTACTTC. Protein: CASSWTDRGAEETQYF.

This clonotype came up a few times. The chain links TRBV29-1 to TRBJ2-7; D is perhaps TRBD1 (6 bases). In germline, CDR1 is SQVTM, CDR2 ANQGSEA. V was clipped by 3 bases and J by 3 bases, with 18 bases between them. The CDR3 runs 15 residues. The CDR3 DNA reads TGCAGCGTTGAGTTTGCACAGGGAAAGTTCTACGAGCAGTACTTC. This sequence encodes CSVEFAQGKFYEQYF.

V is TRBV6-6 and J is TRBJ1-2; TRBD1 aligns across 8 bases. Trimming removed 11 bases from V and 3 bases from J; junction bases left unmatched: 17. The CDR3 is made up of 16 amino acids. CDR1 and CDR2 from the germline V gene are MNHNY and SVGAGI (reference sequence). CDR3 nucleotide sequence: TGTGCCGTTCGTTCGCACGGGACAGGTTCCCACTATGGCTACACCTTC. Protein product: CAVRSHGTGSHYGYTF.

This chain uses TRBV3-1 with TRBJ2-1; the D gene is possibly TRBD1 (6 bases). The V end was cut by 4 bases, the J end by 4 bases, with 11 bases between. The CDR3 has 14 residues. Germline loops: CDR1 LGHDT, CDR2 YNNKEL (reference sequence). The CDR3 sequence: CASSRQVRYNEQFF. CDR3 nucleotide sequence: TGTGCCAGCAGCCGACAGGTGCGGTACAATGAGCAGTTCTTC.

This clonotype was observed a few times. This chain uses TRBV12-3 or TRBV12-4 with TRBJ2-2; perhaps TRBD1 as D (6 bases). The CDR3 loop spans 15 amino acids. The germline V and J ends were trimmed by 4 bases and 4 bases, with 13 bases remaining between them. Here the CDR3 reads CASSSGRGGTGELFF. The DNA for the CDR3 is TGTGCCAGCAGTTCTGGGAGAGGGGGCACCGGGGAGCTGTTTTTT.

The chain couples TRBV29-1 to TRBJ2-1, with a tentative D call TRBD2 (6 bases). The germline CDR1 and CDR2 sequences are SQVTM and ANQGSEA. This CDR3 region has 13 residues. The germline V and J ends were trimmed by 3 bases and 0 bases, with 6 bases remaining between them. CDR3 DNA sequence: TGCAGCGTTGAGACTAGCTCCTACAATGAGCAGTTCTTC. Residues: CSVETSSYNEQFF.

The rearrangement uses TRBV3-1 and TRBJ2-7; TRBD2 is a possible D gene (6 bases). This CDR3 is built from 17 residues. V was pared by 0 bases and J by 2 bases, with 17 bases between. Germline loops: CDR1 LGHDT, CDR2 YNNKEL (reference sequence). The CDR3 DNA follows: TGTGCCAGCAGCCAAGATATCGCGGGGAAGATCCCCTACGAGCAGTACTTC. Translating it yields CASSQDIAGKIPYEQYF.

V is TRBV11-2 and J is TRBJ2-5, with 11 bases identical to TRBD2. The J call is doubtful: the DNA matches TRBJ2-7 better. The germline gives CDR1 SGHAT, CDR2 FQNNGV. This CDR3 has 16 amino acids. The CDR3 protein is CASSLDPSGGIYEQYF. CDR3 nucleotides: TGTGCCAGCAGCTTAGATCCTAGCGGGGGGATTTACGAGCAGTACTTC.